This T cell receptor beta chain emerged from a study of CD8 T cells in Susac syndrome. Trimming cost V 5 bases and J 2 bases, with 16 bases left between them. From germline, CDR1 is SGHDT and CDR2 YYEEEE. The CDR3 extends over 16 amino acids. RNA, at about 0.5 to 1 ug, was reverse transcribed with random hexamers. MiXCR, run by TCRdb on the immunoSEQ multiplex PCR reads, gives a single entry per CDR3 protein. Altogether 150,000 to 200,000 distinct CDR3 sequences are present, roughly 95% being singletons, with the ten largest covering about 0.12%. Material: CD4+ T cells from PBMCs. The clonotype originates from a human donor with Susac syndrome. The V call is TRBV5-6, the J call TRBJ1-4; weak D call: TRBD1 (5 bases). CDR3 sequence reads: CASRKLGQGTNEKLFF. In DNA, the CDR3 is TGTGCCAGCAGGAAGTTGGGGCAGGGCACTAATGAAAAACTGTTTTTT.